The source of this TCR beta chain is a study of T cell changes during pregnancy in multiple sclerosis. Produced via immunoSEQ multiplex PCR; TCRdb's table is partial and in-frame only. The repertoire consists of tens of thousands of clones, with roughly nine tenths occurring once and the leading ten covering roughly 3%. The ends were cut back, 1 base at V and 2 bases at J, with 11 bases in the middle. The CDR3 contains 15 residues. Germline V lookup: CDR1 SGHTA, CDR2 FQGTGA. The chain couples TRBV7-3 to TRBJ1-1; a possible D gene is TRBD1 (6 bases). The sample consisted of CD8+ T cells from peripheral blood mononuclear cells, taken before pregnancy. This receptor was obtained from a female donor with multiple sclerosis, enrolled in a pregnancy study. The CDR3 spells CASSLIPGANTEAFF. CDR3 nucleotide sequence: TGTGCCAGCAGCTTAATTCCAGGGGCCAACACTGAAGCTTTCTTT.